This TCR beta chain was identified in a study of T cell responses to AZD1222 COVID-19 vaccine. V was shortened by 0 bases and J by 2 bases, with 14 bases between the two germline ends. This CDR3 spans 17 amino acids. Germline-derived CDR1 and CDR2 are SGHRS and YFSETQ. This clone is categorized as medium-sized. Its antigen is as yet unknown. Profiled with immunoSEQ multiplex PCR; TCRdb holds only in-frame clones, not every one. The sample contains 50,000 or so clones, roughly 88% of which appear only once. Study findings and constraints: Possibly, clonal diversity was underestimated; donors were largely white British and included more females.

The sample here was peripheral blood, taken on day 0 of AZD1222 vaccination. This chain uses TRBV5-1 with TRBJ2-2, with D possibly called TRBD1 or TRBD2 (5 bases each). The receptor was derived from an adult in good health. For the CDR3, the DNA is TGCGCCAGCAGCTTGGGGCACCGGGACCCTAACACCGGGGAGCTGTTTTTT. Its translation is CASSLGHRDPNTGELFF. Looking up the rest from reference TRBV5-1 and TRBJ2-2 gives the full variable domain: KAGVTQTPRYLIKTRGQQVTLSCSPISGHRSVSWYQQTPGQGLQFLFEYFSETQRNKGNFPGRFSGRQFSNSRSEMNVSTLELGDSALYLCASSLGHRDPNTGELFFGEGSRLTVL.